The clone carrying this T cell receptor beta chain came up many times. The data were obtained in a study of T cells after yellow fever vaccination. After removal of 6 bases from V and 4 bases from J, the junction contained 4 bases not matched to a gene. The CDR3 loop spans 14 amino acids. In germline, CDR1 is DFQATT, CDR2 SNEGSKA (reference sequence). TCRdb fed the 5' RACE reads into MiXCR, producing one record per CDR3 protein. In the table there are about 300,000 distinct CDR3 sequences, 6.5% to 8.5% of which are singletons. The V and J genes are TRBV20-1 and TRBJ2-2; 11 nucleotides agree with TRBD2. The sequence was obtained from a man aged 18 to 30 who received the YFV17D yellow fever vaccine. The source was PBMCs, collected about 41 days after the first yellow fever vaccination. The CDR3 DNA follows: TGCAGTGCCCGACTAGCGGGGAGCACCGGGGAGCTGTTTTTT. Amino acids: CSARLAGSTGELFF.